This entry lists 21 T cell receptor beta chains sequenced from one sample in a study of identical twins. TCRdb analysed the 5' RACE reads with MiXCR anew, one entry per CDR3 protein. The sample lists more than 400,000 distinct CDR3 sequences, nearly 15% occurring once. Another study also made use of these data, one on yellow fever vaccine responses in identical twins.

The sequencing sample was made of CD4+ T cells sorted from blood. These receptors all come from a woman aged 18-30 years in good health.

This chain uses TRBV4-2 with TRBJ1-5; 10 bases align to TRBD1. CDR3 size: 17 residues. The V gene's germline CDR1 is LGHNA and CDR2 YNFKEQ. The junction had 10 bases not matched to a gene; V was cut back by 4 bases and J by 4 bases. CDR3 loop: CASSPSAPGQGNQPQHF. The CDR3, as DNA: TGTGCCAGCAGCCCAAGCGCACCGGGACAGGGGAATCAGCCCCAGCATTTT.

CDR3 residues: CSARSPGTSGLLAKNIQYF. The CDR3 region has the DNA TGCAGTGCTAGATCACCCGGGACTAGCGGGCTCCTAGCCAAAAACATTCAGTACTTC. This sequence joins TRBV20-1 and TRBJ2-4, with 12 bases identical to TRBD2. Germline V gene data show CDR1 as DFQATT and CDR2 as SNEGSKA (reference sequence). The CDR3 has 19 amino acids. J gave up 0 bases and V 2 bases, and 11 bases lay outside the gene matches.

The rearrangement links TRBV12-3 or TRBV12-4 to TRBJ2-7; 12 bases match TRBD2. The V segment lost 10 bases and the J segment 3 bases; nucleotides outside the gene matches: 7. The CDR3 sequence is 14 residues long. The DNA for the CDR3 is TGTGCCATCACTTCTAGCGGGAGGGTCTACGAGCAGTACTTC. The encoded protein is CAITSSGRVYEQYF.

This clonotype has more than one count but fewer than ten. The J gene is TRBJ2-1, the V gene TRBV11-1; 12 nucleotides align to TRBD2. Trimming took 0 bases from V and 4 from J; bases not matched to a gene: 7. Germline-derived CDR1 and CDR2 are SGHAT and FQDESV (reference sequence). This CDR3 has 18 amino acids. CDR3 protein: CASSLATGLAGRYNEQFF. CDR3 nucleotides: TGTGCCAGCAGCTTAGCCACGGGACTAGCGGGCCGGTACAATGAGCAGTTCTTC.

This clonotype has ten or more counts. This chain connects TRBV12-3 or TRBV12-4 to TRBJ1-3, with D unclear. The CDR3 sequence is 17 residues long. Trimming took off 0 bases at V and 0 bases at J, with 12 bases between the two ends. CDR3 DNA: TGTGCCAGCAGTTTAGCGAGTCCGGGAGACTCTGGAAACACCATATATTTT. Its protein product is CASSLASPGDSGNTIYF.

This clonotype was seen at least ten times. This chain joins TRBV20-1 and TRBJ1-2; D call uncertain. V lost 0 bases, J lost 2 bases, and 7 bases lay in between. Germline-derived CDR1 and CDR2 are DFQATT and SNEGSKA (reference sequence). This CDR3 contains 13 residues. The CDR3 DNA reads TGCAGTGCTAGAGATGACGGAAACTATGGCTACACCTTC. This sequence encodes CSARDDGNYGYTF.

The rearrangement joins TRBV5-1 to TRBJ2-3; D is unclear. V dropped 5 bases and J dropped 1 base, with 14 bases sitting between them. Germline CDR1 SGHRS, CDR2 YFSETQ. The CDR3 is 15 residues long. CDR3 in amino acids: CASRSQPEGTDTQYF. In nucleotides, the CDR3 is TGCGCCAGCAGATCACAGCCTGAGGGCACAGATACGCAGTATTTT.

This clonotype was picked up a small number of times. This sequence joins TRBV29-1 and TRBJ2-3, with D tentatively TRBD2 (7 bases). Germline lookup yields CDR1 SQVTM and CDR2 ANQGSEA. The CDR3 is 15 residues long. V dropped 4 bases and J dropped 4 bases, with 18 bases sitting between them. CDR3 coding DNA: TGCAGCGTTGTAAGCGGGACAACCAGTTCAGATACGCAGTATTTT. This encodes CSVVSGTTSSDTQYF.

This clonotype was picked up a small number of times. The V call is TRBV7-8, the J call TRBJ2-7, with 7 bases identical to TRBD1. V shed 5 bases and J 5 bases; nucleotides not matched to a gene: 9. Germline CDR1 is SGHVS and CDR2 is FQNEAQ. The length of the CDR3 is 14 residues. DNA for the CDR3: TGTGCCAGCAGCGCCGCCACAGGGGTACACGAGCAGTACTTC. It is translated as CASSAATGVHEQYF.

This clonotype was detected a few times. The rearrangement joins TRBV4-1 to TRBJ2-5, with 7 bases matching TRBD1. This CDR3 region has 14 residues. The J segment lost 3 bases and the V segment lost 4 bases, leaving 5 bases of the junction unmatched. The germline V gene encodes CDR1 MGHRA and CDR2 YSYEKL. Written as DNA, the CDR3 is TGCGCCAGCAGCCCCGGGACAGTTAAAGAGACCCAGTACTTC. This codes for CASSPGTVKETQYF.

V usage is TRBV20-1 and J usage is TRBJ2-7; D ambiguous. From germline, CDR1 is DFQATT and CDR2 SNEGSKA (reference sequence). Between the trimmed V and J ends, which lost 0 bases and 12 bases, there was a span of 12 bases. This CDR3 spans 11 amino acids. CDR3 amino acids: CSAREWQAMYV. CDR3 DNA: TGCAGTGCTAGAGAATGGCAGGCGATGTACGTC.

The rearrangement uses TRBV6-1 and TRBJ2-6; a possible D gene is TRBD1 (5 bases). V was pared by 3 bases and J by 2 bases, with 8 bases between. The CDR3 consists of 15 residues. The germline gives CDR1 MNHNS, CDR2 SASEGT. This CDR3 reads CASSDQGAGANVLTF. CDR3 sequence (DNA): TGTGCCAGCAGTGATCAGGGTGCTGGGGCCAACGTCCTGACTTTC.

The chain carries TRBV2 and TRBJ1-4; D not resolved. Germline values: CDR1 SNHLY, CDR2 FYNNEI. This CDR3 is 17 amino acids long. The V and J ends lost 5 bases and 0 bases respectively, with 16 bases between them. CDR3 sequence reads: CASSFQSYSSTNEKLFF. CDR3 in DNA: TGTGCCAGCAGTTTCCAGAGCTACTCCTCAACTAATGAAAAACTGTTTTTT.

The chain joins TRBV7-9 to TRBJ2-7, with a tentative D call TRBD2 (6 bases). Looked up from germline, CDR1 is SEHNR and CDR2 is FQNEAQ (reference sequence). V gave up 4 bases and J gave up 6 bases, with 16 bases separating them. The CDR3 has 14 amino acids. The CDR3 nucleotides read TGTGCCAGCAGCTGGGCCCTAGCCGGGGGCGAGCAGTACTTC. Translation: CASSWALAGGEQYF. The variable domain in full, with the rest retrieved from reference TRBV7-9 and TRBJ2-7, is DTGVSQNPRHKITKRGQNVTFRCDPISEHNRLYWYRQTLGQGPEFLTYFQNEAQLEKSRLLSDRFSAERPKGSFSTLEIQRTEQGDSAMYLCASSWALAGGEQYFGPGTRLTVT.

This chain links TRBV7-9 with TRBJ2-1, with 9 bases that match TRBD2. CDR3 size: 16 residues. Looked up from germline, CDR1 is SEHNR and CDR2 is FQNEAQ (reference sequence). The V segment lost 4 bases and the J segment 9 bases; nucleotides outside the gene matches: 13. This CDR3 is CASSSGLAPTYGEQFF. In DNA, the CDR3 is TGTGCCAGCAGCTCTGGACTAGCGCCAACGTATGGTGAGCAGTTCTTC. Together with reference TRBV7-9 and TRBJ2-1, the CDR3 gives the full variable domain: DTGVSQNPRHKITKRGQNVTFRCDPISEHNRLYWYRQTLGQGPEFLTYFQNEAQLEKSRLLSDRFSAERPKGSFSTLEIQRTEQGDSAMYLCASSSGLAPTYGEQFFGPGTRLTVL.

The CDR3 nucleotides read TGTGCCAGCAGCCCCTCACTGTATACGCAGTATTTT. Protein: CASSPSLYTQYF. The chain combines TRBV6-1 with TRBJ2-3; D call uncertain. CDR1 and CDR2 (germline): MNHNS, SASEGT. The CDR3 is 12 residues long. V gave up 6 bases and J gave up 7 bases, with 11 bases separating them.

This clonotype was found a few times. The V call is TRBV24-1, the J call TRBJ2-1; 11 bases map to TRBD2. Germline CDR1 and CDR2: KGHDR and SFDVKD. V was pared by 6 bases and J by 4 bases, with 10 bases of the junction left unmatched. The CDR3 contains 17 residues. This chain's CDR3 is CATSQPLAGGPYNEQFF. DNA for the CDR3: TGTGCCACCAGTCAACCTCTAGCGGGAGGCCCTTACAATGAGCAGTTCTTC.

The J gene is TRBJ2-2, the V gene TRBV5-1; 10 positions agree with TRBD2. The V gene's germline CDR1 is SGHRS and CDR2 YFSETQ. The CDR3 runs to 17 residues. Unmatched junction bases numbered 6, after V lost 4 bases and J lost 0 bases. The CDR3 coding sequence is TGCGCCAGCAGCCGCGGACTAGCGGCCGCGAACACCGGGGAGCTGTTTTTT. It translates to CASSRGLAAANTGELFF. Full variable domain (missing parts from reference TRBV5-1 and TRBJ2-2): KAGVTQTPRYLIKTRGQQVTLSCSPISGHRSVSWYQQTPGQGLQFLFEYFSETQRNKGNFPGRFSGRQFSNSRSEMNVSTLELGDSALYLCASSRGLAAANTGELFFGEGSRLTVL.

The genes are TRBV11-3 and TRBJ2-7; no clear D gene. The V end lost 3 bases, the J end lost 2 bases, and 11 bases lay between the germline ends. The CDR3 covers 14 residues. Germline lookup yields CDR1 SGHNT and CDR2 YENEEA. The CDR3 spells CASSFSRRTYEQYF. The DNA of the CDR3 is TGTGCCAGCAGCTTTTCGAGACGCACCTACGAGCAGTACTTC. Looking up the rest from reference TRBV11-3 and TRBJ2-7 gives the full variable domain: EAGVVQSPRYKIIEKKQPVAFWCNPISGHNTLYWYLQNLGQGPELLIRYENEEAVDDSQLPKDRFSAERLKGVDSTLKIQPAELGDSAVYLCASSFSRRTYEQYFGPGTRLTVT.

The rearrangement joins TRBV7-8 to TRBJ2-1, with 10 positions matching TRBD2. The ends lost 4 bases at V and 6 bases at J; junction bases unmatched: 9. CDR3 size: 16 residues. The germline V gene encodes CDR1 SGHVS and CDR2 FQNEAQ. The CDR3 sequence: CASSSPSGGTFNEQFF. DNA of the CDR3: TGTGCCAGCAGCTCCCCTAGCGGGGGAACCTTCAATGAGCAGTTCTTC.

This clonotype was counted only a few times. The chain has TRBV12-3 or TRBV12-4 and TRBJ2-1, with 7 nucleotides matching TRBD2. J was trimmed by 7 bases and V by 8 bases; bases with no gene match: 11. This CDR3 has 14 amino acids. This chain's CDR3 is CASAWGGSGNEQFF. The DNA for the CDR3 is TGTGCCAGCGCCTGGGGCGGGAGTGGGAATGAGCAGTTCTTC.